The 7 T cell receptor beta chains listed next were all sequenced from one sample in a study of T cell clones after liver transplantation. Assay used: immunoSEQ multiplex PCR; TCRdb lists only in-frame clones, some missing. Of roughly 74,000 clones listed, approximately 80% are singletons. The sequences come from CD4+ T cells from blood, collected before liver transplant. These receptors all stem from a human donor who received a liver transplant.

The chain recombines TRBV14 with TRBJ2-5; weak D call: TRBD2 (5 bases). Trimming pared 6 bases from V and 0 bases from J, leaving 8 bases between. The CDR3 sequence is 13 residues long. Germline CDR1 is SGHDN and CDR2 is FVKESK. CDR3 bases: TGTGCCAGCAGAGCGGCAGACCAAGAGACCCAGTACTTC. This codes for CASRAADQETQYF.

The V gene is TRBV7-8, the J gene TRBJ1-2; D gene ambiguous. The CDR3 has 14 residues. The V end was cut by 1 base, the J end by 8 bases, with 14 bases between. CDR1 and CDR2 (germline): SGHVS, FQNEAQ. The CDR3 nucleotides are TGTGCCAGCAGCTTAGTGGATGGGGAAGGGGGCTACACCTTC. It codes for CASSLVDGEGGYTF.

The V and J genes are TRBV6-5 and TRBJ1-2, with 10 bases that match TRBD1. The CDR3 runs 15 residues. Germline CDR1 and CDR2: MNHEY and SVGAGI. The J segment lost 1 base and the V segment lost 6 bases, leaving 5 bases of the junction unmatched. Written as DNA, the CDR3 is TGTGCCAGCAGGCCAGACAGGGGGCTTAACTATGGCTACACCTTC. Translated: CASRPDRGLNYGYTF.

J is TRBJ2-5 and V is TRBV28, with D uncertain. This CDR3 has 16 residues. The V end lost 4 bases, the J end lost 1 base, and 16 bases lay between the germline ends. Germline CDR1 MDHEN, CDR2 SYDVKM. This chain's CDR3 is CASSSWTARIQETQYF. The DNA of the CDR3 is TGTGCCAGCAGTTCCTGGACGGCAAGGATCCAAGAGACCCAGTACTTC.

The V and J genes are TRBV7-8 and TRBJ1-4; D is undetermined. The CDR3 totals 12 residues. The germline gives CDR1 SGHVS, CDR2 FQNEAQ. The V gene lost 3 bases and the J gene lost 3 bases, with 2 bases spanning the gap. CDR3 protein: CASSFSNEKLFF. The CDR3 coding sequence is TGTGCCAGCAGCTTCTCTAATGAAAAACTGTTTTTT.

This chain links TRBV7-8 with TRBJ2-1; D remains unclear. V dropped 1 base and J dropped 1 base, with 8 bases sitting between them. Germline assignment: CDR1 SGHVS and CDR2 FQNEAQ. The CDR3 sequence is 15 residues long. CDR3 in DNA: TGTGCCAGCAGCTTAGGTCCGGGTTCCTACAATGAGCAGTTCTTC. It is translated as CASSLGPGSYNEQFF.

The chain carries TRBV7-2 and TRBJ2-5; 8 nucleotides line up with TRBD2. Germline-derived CDR1 and CDR2 are SGHTA and FQGNSA. This CDR3 has 20 amino acids. Losses at the gene ends were 0 bases for V and 1 base for J; bases not matched to a gene: 16. The CDR3 loop is CASSLAFPGVSGSLQETQYF. CDR3 DNA sequence: TGTGCCAGCAGCTTAGCGTTCCCTGGGGTGAGCGGGAGCCTCCAAGAGACCCAGTACTTC.